The next 13 T cell receptor beta chains were all read from a single sample in a study of cytomegalovirus exposure and HLA in healthy donors. The study ran its PCR with 60 Vbeta and 13 Jbeta primers. Data came from immunoSEQ multiplex PCR; TCRdb stores just in-frame clones and leaves some out. The table records some 130,000 clones, less than 80% of them present only once. Material for sequencing was PBMCs. The origin of the receptors is a middle-aged man in good health and CMV-seropositive.

The CDR3 here is CASPEGREQYF. CDR3 DNA: TGCGCCAGCCCCGAAGGGAGAGAGCAGTACTTC. The J gene is TRBJ2-7, the V gene TRBV23-1; a weak D match, TRBD2 (5 bases). TRBV23-1 is an open reading frame whose function is uncertain. The V and J ends lost 8 bases and 7 bases respectively, with 12 bases between them. There are 11 residues in the CDR3.

This chain uses TRBV10-3 with TRBJ1-1; D remains ambiguous. Germline lookup yields CDR1 ENHRY and CDR2 SYGVKD. CDR3 length: 11 residues. Deletions cut 5 bases from V and 7 bases from J, with 8 bases between. The CDR3 region has the DNA TGTGCCATCAGTAAGGAGGATGAAGCTTTCTTT. It is translated as CAISKEDEAFF.

This clone was found a few times. V and J are TRBV5-6 and TRBJ1-5, with no clear D. Germline V gives CDR1 SGHDT, CDR2 YYEEEE. CDR3 size: 13 residues. V lost 0 bases and J 4 bases, leaving 5 bases between the germline ends. The CDR3 protein is CASSLGANQPQHF. CDR3 nucleotide sequence: TGTGCCAGCAGCTTGGGGGCTAATCAGCCCCAGCATTTT.

J is TRBJ2-3 and V is TRBV19, with 13 nucleotides matching TRBD2. The CDR3 extends over 15 amino acids. Germline V gives CDR1 LNHDA, CDR2 SQIVND (reference sequence). The junction had 2 bases not matched to a gene; V was cut back by 6 bases and J by 2 bases. The chain's CDR3 is CASRGLAGDTDTQYF. CDR3 bases: TGTGCCAGTAGAGGACTAGCGGGAGACACAGATACGCAGTATTTT.

The genes are TRBV5-1 and TRBJ1-5; D remains ambiguous. This CDR3 contains 14 residues. Germline V gives CDR1 SGHRS, CDR2 YFSETQ. Trimming took off 7 bases at V and 5 bases at J, with 16 bases between the two ends. This CDR3 is CASRLGGGDQPQHF. As DNA, the CDR3 is TGCGCCAGCCGACTTGGAGGCGGGGATCAGCCCCAGCATTTT.

The rearrangement links TRBV7-6 to TRBJ1-4, with 7 nucleotides matching TRBD1. Germline CDR1 reads SGHVS; CDR2 reads FNYEAQ. This CDR3 comprises 14 residues. Germline trimming cut 5 bases from V and 5 bases from J; bases unmatched to any gene: 5. The CDR3 reads CASSTGTANEKLFF. CDR3 in DNA: TGTGCCAGCAGCACTGGGACAGCGAATGAAAAACTGTTTTTT.

This chain joins TRBV11-3 and TRBJ2-1, with TRBD2 identical over 8 bases. This CDR3 has 17 residues. V lost 4 bases to trimming and J lost 4 bases; unmatched junction nucleotides: 12. The V gene's germline CDR1 is SGHNT and CDR2 YENEEA. CDR3: CASSSYSGGGPYNEQFF. The CDR3 region has the DNA TGTGCCAGCAGCTCTTACTCGGGGGGGGGCCCGTACAATGAGCAGTTCTTC.

V and J are TRBV5-5 and TRBJ2-7; D gene ambiguous. CDR1 and CDR2 from the germline V gene are SGHKS and YYEKEE (reference sequence). The ends were cut back, 4 bases at V and 1 base at J, with 12 bases in the middle. CDR3 length: 14 amino acids. The DNA for the CDR3 is TGTGCCAGCAGCCCAGTCCACAGATCCTACGAGCAGTACTTC. Protein: CASSPVHRSYEQYF.

This chain links TRBV9 with TRBJ2-1; 10 nucleotides match TRBD2. J was trimmed by 8 bases and V by 3 bases; bases with no gene match: 8. Germline V gene lookup returns CDR1 SGDLS and CDR2 YYNGEE. The length of the CDR3 is 15 residues. CDR3 DNA sequence: TGTGCCAGCAGCGGGACTAGCGGCATCGGGGATGAGCAGTTCTTC. It specifies CASSGTSGIGDEQFF.

In the case of this clone: At one end, the junction sequence differs from germline, possibly due to a read error. The V and J genes are TRBV7-9 and TRBJ2-7, with 10 bases matching TRBD1. CDR3 size: 16 residues. Germline CDR1 and CDR2: SEHNR and FQNEAQ (reference sequence). CDR3 in amino acids: CSSSLGAGTGAHEQYF. CDR3 bases: TGTTCCAGCAGCTTAGGGGCCGGGACAGGGGCCCACGAGCAGTACTTC.

The rearrangement joins TRBV19 to TRBJ2-1; 13 bases are a match to TRBD2. J lost 7 bases, V lost 5 bases, and 5 bases had no gene match. This CDR3 comprises 15 residues. CDR1 is LNHDA and CDR2 is SQIVND in the germline V gene (reference sequence). The CDR3 sequence: CASSLGLAGRNEQFF. The CDR3 DNA follows: TGTGCCAGTAGTCTGGGACTAGCGGGAAGGAATGAGCAGTTCTTC.

This chain connects TRBV9 to TRBJ1-5; TRBD1 is a possible D gene (5 bases). The CDR3 sequence is 14 residues long. The germline gives CDR1 SGDLS, CDR2 YYNGEE. The V gene lost 3 bases and the J gene lost 0 bases, with 7 bases spanning the gap. CDR3: CASSATVSNQPQHF. The CDR3 nucleotides read TGTGCCAGCAGCGCGACAGTTAGCAATCAGCCCCAGCATTTT.

This chain uses TRBV5-6 with TRBJ2-1; 8 bases agree with TRBD1. Germline CDR1 is SGHDT and CDR2 is YYEEEE. This CDR3 has 13 residues. The ends lost 1 base at V and 9 bases at J; junction bases unmatched: 3. In DNA form, the CDR3 reads TGTGCCAGCAGCTTGAACAGGGGGGTTGAGCAGTTCTTC. Its translation: CASSLNRGVEQFF.